Following are 15 T cell receptor beta chains from one sample sequenced in a study of blood T cell repertoires in COVID-19. TCRdb's table, derived via immunoSEQ multiplex PCR, lists solely in-frame clones and lacks some. In the table there are roughly 150,000 clones, about four fifths of which are singletons. Sequenced sample: peripheral blood. The receptors shown here come from a man aged 60 to 75 with active or convalescent COVID-19.

The rearrangement uses TRBV2 and TRBJ2-1, with 10 bases aligning to TRBD2. Germline assignment: CDR1 SNHLY and CDR2 FYNNEI. The J segment lost 9 bases and the V segment lost 3 bases, leaving 8 bases of the junction unmatched. This CDR3 contains 15 residues. This chain's CDR3 is CASSEASGRLGEQFF. The CDR3 DNA reads as TGTGCCAGCAGTGAGGCTAGCGGGAGACTCGGTGAGCAGTTCTTC.

This rearrangement joins TRBV7-2 to TRBJ2-7; 11 bases fit TRBD2. Germline lookup yields CDR1 SGHTA and CDR2 FQGNSA. V was pared by 5 bases and J by 5 bases, with 8 bases of the junction left unmatched. This CDR3 has 15 amino acids. CDR3 sequence: CASSQLAGVLDEQYF. CDR3 DNA: TGTGCCAGCAGCCAACTAGCGGGAGTTTTGGACGAGCAGTACTTC. The variable domain in full, with the rest retrieved from reference TRBV7-2 and TRBJ2-7, is GAGVSQSPSNKVTEKGKDVELRCDPISGHTALYWYRQSLGQGLEFLIYFQGNSAPDKSGLPSDRFSAERTGGSVSTLTIQRTQQEDSAVYLCASSQLAGVLDEQYFGPGTRLTVT.

This chain connects TRBV10-3 to TRBJ2-3, with 9 bases fitting TRBD1. Germline V gives CDR1 ENHRY, CDR2 SYGVKD. The CDR3 is 14 amino acids. Losses at the gene ends were 10 bases for V and 2 bases for J; bases not matched to a gene: 7. Written as DNA, the CDR3 is TGTGCCACCCTGGGACAGGGAGCCACAGATACGCAGTATTTT. Amino acids: CATLGQGATDTQYF.

V is TRBV5-5 and J is TRBJ1-2; D might be TRBD1 (5 bases). The V gene lost 4 bases and the J gene lost 3 bases, with 7 bases spanning the gap. The CDR3 contains 12 residues. Germline V lookup: CDR1 SGHKS, CDR2 YYEKEE (reference sequence). Written as DNA, the CDR3 is TGTGCCAGCAGCCGGGGGGACTATGGCTACACCTTC. It is translated as CASSRGDYGYTF.

The CDR3 DNA sequence: TGTGCCAGCGTCAAGGGGGACAGGGGCTATGGCTACACCTTC. This translates into CASVKGDRGYGYTF. This chain joins TRBV9 and TRBJ1-2; 10 bases are a match to TRBD1. The CDR3 loop spans 14 amino acids. The V gene's germline CDR1 is SGDLS and CDR2 YYNGEE. After removal of 7 bases from V and 4 bases from J, the junction contained 7 bases not matched to a gene.

The CDR3 region has the DNA TGCGCCAGCGGGGGGATAGGATACAATGAGCAGTTCTTC. Translated: CASGGIGYNEQFF. The rearrangement joins TRBV5-1 to TRBJ2-1; weak D call: TRBD2 (6 bases). CDR3 length: 13 amino acids. CDR1 is SGHRS and CDR2 is YFSETQ in the germline V gene. Trimming took 7 bases from V and 4 from J, leaving 12 bases between them.

The rearrangement uses TRBV7-9 and TRBJ1-1, with 8 bases aligning to TRBD1. CDR1 is SEHNR and CDR2 is FQNEAQ in the germline V gene (reference sequence). The V segment lost 6 bases and the J segment 7 bases; nucleotides outside the gene matches: 4. This CDR3 spans 12 amino acids. The CDR3 spells CASRRDRGEAFF. The CDR3 DNA is TGTGCCAGCAGGAGAGACAGGGGTGAAGCTTTCTTT.

The chain joins TRBV5-6 to TRBJ1-6, with D unresolved. Germline lookup yields CDR1 SGHDT and CDR2 YYEEEE. V was clipped by 0 bases and J by 10 bases, with 8 bases between them. The length of the CDR3 is 13 residues. For the CDR3, the DNA is TGTGCCAGCAGCTTGGAAGAGGGCTCACCCCTCCACTTT. It is translated as CASSLEEGSPLHF. Together with reference TRBV5-6 and TRBJ1-6, the CDR3 gives the full variable domain: DAGVTQSPTHLIKTRGQQVTLRCSPKSGHDTVSWYQQALGQGPQFIFQYYEEEERQRGNFPDRFSGHQFPNYSSELNVNALLLGDSALYLCASSLEEGSPLHFGNGTRLTVT.

The rearrangement joins TRBV6-5 to TRBJ2-1, with TRBD2 identical over 7 bases. Looked up from germline, CDR1 is MNHEY and CDR2 is SVGAGI. The length of the CDR3 is 15 residues. Unmatched junction bases numbered 8, after V lost 5 bases and J lost 4 bases. This chain's CDR3 is CASSLSGDSYNEQFF. The DNA of the CDR3 is TGTGCCAGCAGTCTAAGCGGGGACTCTTACAATGAGCAGTTCTTC.

This chain connects TRBV12-3 or TRBV12-4 to TRBJ1-2, with D perhaps matching TRBD1 (5 bases). The length of the CDR3 is 13 residues. Trimming shortened V by 2 bases and J by 8 bases, and 12 bases separated the two germline ends. The CDR3 region is CASSLMGRVGYTF. As DNA, the CDR3 is TGTGCCAGCAGTTTAATGGGGCGCGTCGGCTACACCTTC.

The chain joins TRBV14 to TRBJ1-5; D unresolved. V dropped 1 base and J dropped 1 base, with 11 bases sitting between them. CDR1 is SGHDN and CDR2 is FVKESK in the germline V gene. CDR3 size: 16 residues. The CDR3 is CASSQGGPGSNQPQHF. The DNA of the CDR3 is TGTGCCAGCAGCCAAGGAGGGCCGGGGAGCAATCAGCCCCAGCATTTT.

This clone was seen a single time. Other DNA sequences in the sample encode the same CDR3. This chain joins TRBV6-5 and TRBJ2-7; perhaps TRBD1 as D (6 bases). The CDR3 is 12 amino acids. V was clipped by 8 bases and J by 4 bases, with 12 bases between them. The germline CDR1 and CDR2 sequences are MNHEY and SVGAGI. The CDR3 bases are TGTGCCAGCCGGGCAGGGGATTACGAGCAGTACTTC. Its translation: CASRAGDYEQYF.

This clone was seen only a few times. The chain couples TRBV12-5 to TRBJ2-2; 8 bases are shared with TRBD2. V shed 5 bases, J shed 1 base, and the junction held 6 bases outside the gene matches. CDR3 length equals 16 residues. Germline lookup yields CDR1 LGHNT and CDR2 FRNRAP. The CDR3 here is CASGNSLAGNTGELFF. The CDR3 region has the DNA TGTGCTAGTGGTAATTCCCTAGCGGGGAACACCGGGGAGCTGTTTTTT.

This clone has just one count. The chain couples TRBV28 to TRBJ2-3; 8 bases align to TRBD2. V lost 5 bases and J lost 2; bases outside the gene matches: 3. The CDR3 consists of 14 residues. Germline assignment: CDR1 MDHEN and CDR2 SYDVKM. The CDR3 sequence: CASSLAGSTDTQYF. In DNA, the CDR3 is TGTGCCAGCAGTCTAGCGGGCTCCACAGATACGCAGTATTTT.

This clone was observed a few times. The rearrangement links TRBV7-2 to TRBJ2-2; 11 bases are a match to TRBD2. Losses at the gene ends were 5 bases for V and 5 bases for J; bases not matched to a gene: 7. Germline values: CDR1 SGHTA, CDR2 FQGNSA. CDR3 length: 16 residues. CDR3 protein: CASSVTSGGGTGELFF. In DNA form, the CDR3 reads TGTGCCAGCAGCGTCACTAGCGGGGGCGGGACCGGGGAGCTGTTTTTT.